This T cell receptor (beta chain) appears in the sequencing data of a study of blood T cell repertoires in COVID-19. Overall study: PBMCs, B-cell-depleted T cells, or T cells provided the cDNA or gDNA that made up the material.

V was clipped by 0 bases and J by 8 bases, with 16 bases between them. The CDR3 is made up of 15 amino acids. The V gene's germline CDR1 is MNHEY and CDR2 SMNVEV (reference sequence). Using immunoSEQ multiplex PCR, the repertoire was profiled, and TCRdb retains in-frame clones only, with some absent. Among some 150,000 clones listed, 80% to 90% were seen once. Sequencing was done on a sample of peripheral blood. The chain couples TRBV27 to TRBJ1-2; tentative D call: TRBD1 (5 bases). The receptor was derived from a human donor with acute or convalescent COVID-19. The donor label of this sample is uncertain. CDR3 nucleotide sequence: TGTGCCAGCAGTTTATCCGGCCAGGGCATTAAGGGCTACACCTTC. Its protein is CASSLSGQGIKGYTF.